This is a list of T cell receptor beta chains from one sample in a study of cytomegalovirus exposure and HLA in healthy donors. Some clones are missing from TCRdb's copy, which holds only in-frame ones; the method was immunoSEQ multiplex PCR. The sample consists of over 150,000 clones, about 80% of them appearing once. Material: PBMCs. The receptors were gathered from a man younger than 40 in good health and CMV-seronegative. Each CDR3 is given with its conserved first and last residue. The order of the fields is CDR3 length, D gene, V gene, J gene, CDR3 DNA, CDR3 protein. The D gene is left open where the match is weak.

CDR3 length: 16; D gene: TRBD1; V gene: TRBV7-9; J gene: TRBJ1-5; CDR3 DNA: TGTGCCAGCAGCGGACCGTCAGGGGGCGGCAATCAGCCCCAGCATTTT; CDR3 protein: CASSGPSGGGNQPQHF
CDR3 length: 17; D gene: TRBD2; V gene: TRBV4-3; J gene: TRBJ2-3; CDR3 DNA: TGCGCCAGCAGCCAAGATAGCTCCGGACTAGCGGGGGCTACGCAGTATTTT; CDR3 protein: CASSQDSSGLAGATQYF
CDR3 length: 19; D gene: TRBD2; V gene: TRBV27; J gene: TRBJ2-3; CDR3 DNA: TGTGCCAGCAGTGTGGGACTAGCGGGGAGATCTTCCCACACAGATACGCAGTATTTT; CDR3 protein: CASSVGLAGRSSHTDTQYF
CDR3 length: 14; D gene: -; V gene: TRBV7-2; J gene: TRBJ1-2; CDR3 DNA: TGTGCCAGCAGCCTCCCCCGGGACACCTATGGCTACACCTTC; CDR3 protein: CASSLPRDTYGYTF
CDR3 length: 13; D gene: TRBD1; V gene: TRBV29-1; J gene: TRBJ1-5; CDR3 DNA: TGCAGCGTTGTTTTAGGGGGCGGTCAGCCCCAGCATTTT; CDR3 protein: CSVVLGGGQPQHF
CDR3 length: 16; D gene: TRBD2; V gene: TRBV5-4; J gene: TRBJ2-7; CDR3 DNA: TGTGCCAGCAGCTCTCCCTTAGCGGGAAGATTTCACGAGCAGTACTTC; CDR3 protein: CASSSPLAGRFHEQYF
CDR3 length: 14; D gene: -; V gene: TRBV7-3; J gene: TRBJ1-1; CDR3 DNA: TGTGCCAGCAGCCTCGGGATTGCAGGCACTGAAGCTTTCTTT; CDR3 protein: CASSLGIAGTEAFF
CDR3 length: 16; D gene: -; V gene: TRBV6-6; J gene: TRBJ2-7; CDR3 DNA: TGTGCCAGCAGTTACGCACCTACGGGTGGGTTCTACGAGCAGTACTTC; CDR3 protein: CASSYAPTGGFYEQYF
CDR3 length: 16; D gene: TRBD2; V gene: TRBV7-9; J gene: TRBJ2-3; CDR3 DNA: TGTGCCAGCAGCGAGGCTAGCGGGGCCCTCACAGATACGCAGTATTTT; CDR3 protein: CASSEASGALTDTQYF
CDR3 length: 14; D gene: -; V gene: TRBV13; J gene: TRBJ1-1; CDR3 DNA: TGTGCCAGCAGCTTAGAGGAGACCAACACTGAAGCTTTCTTT; CDR3 protein: CASSLEETNTEAFF
CDR3 length: 12; D gene: -; V gene: TRBV5-1; J gene: TRBJ1-2; CDR3 DNA: TGCGCCAGCAGACCGCTAGGATATGGCTACACCTTC; CDR3 protein: CASRPLGYGYTF
CDR3 length: 16; D gene: TRBD2; V gene: TRBV18; J gene: TRBJ2-3; CDR3 DNA: TGTGCCAGCTCACCCCGGAGCGGGGCAAGCACAGATACGCAGTATTTT; CDR3 protein: CASSPRSGASTDTQYF
CDR3 length: 15; D gene: -; V gene: TRBV28; J gene: TRBJ2-1; CDR3 DNA: TGTGCCAGCACCGGCGGGACTCGAGGGTACAATGAGCAGTTCTTC; CDR3 protein: CASTGGTRGYNEQFF
CDR3 length: 15; D gene: TRBD2; V gene: TRBV18; J gene: TRBJ2-2; CDR3 DNA: TGTGCCAGCTCGCGACTAGCGGGTAACACCGGGGAGCTGTTTTTT; CDR3 protein: CASSRLAGNTGELFF